The 27 T cell receptor beta chains reported below all come from one sample, sequenced in a study of blood T cell repertoires in COVID-19. Method: immunoSEQ multiplex PCR; TCRdb's copy keeps in-frame clones and lacks some. The sample has fewer than 150,000 clones; around three quarters are singletons. The material sequenced was peripheral blood. All receptors come from a human donor in a cohort sampled during active COVID-19.

This clone was seen a few times. Compared with germline, one end of the junction differs, possibly owing to a read error. V is TRBV30 and J is TRBJ2-5; D might be TRBD2 (5 bases). Germline CDR1 reads GTSNPN; CDR2 reads SVGIG (reference sequence). The CDR3 contains 13 residues. DNA for the CDR3: TGTGCCTGGAGTCTGGACTTACAAGAGGCCCAGTACTTC. Encoded protein: CAWSLDLQEAQYF.

The gene calls are TRBV28 and TRBJ2-5, with 7 bases fitting TRBD2. Looked up from germline, CDR1 is MDHEN and CDR2 is SYDVKM. This CDR3 comprises 15 residues. V lost 3 bases and J lost 1; bases outside the gene matches: 5. In nucleotides, the CDR3 is TGTGCCAGCAGTTTTTCCTCTAGCGGCCAAGAGACCCAGTACTTC. Translating gives CASSFSSSGQETQYF.

V usage is TRBV27 and J usage is TRBJ1-2; TRBD1 agrees at 9 bases. CDR3 length: 14 residues. Germline lookup yields CDR1 MNHEY and CDR2 SMNVEV (reference sequence). Germline trimming cut 5 bases from V and 5 bases from J; bases unmatched to any gene: 6. The CDR3 sequence: CASSPTQGAYGYTF. The CDR3 bases are TGTGCCAGCAGTCCGACACAGGGGGCTTATGGCTACACCTTC.

The V call is TRBV27, the J call TRBJ2-3, with D possibly being TRBD1 (5 bases). The CDR3 length is 15 residues. Trimming took off 1 base at V and 0 bases at J, with 8 bases between the two ends. Germline V CDR1 and CDR2: MNHEY, SMNVEV (reference sequence). Here the CDR3 reads CASSLLGRSTDTQYF. The DNA for the CDR3 is TGTGCCAGCAGTTTATTGGGGCGAAGCACAGATACGCAGTATTTT.

This chain joins TRBV27 and TRBJ1-1, with 8 positions matching TRBD1. CDR1 and CDR2 from the germline V gene are MNHEY and SMNVEV (reference sequence). The CDR3 is 15 residues long. V shed 6 bases and J 0 bases; nucleotides not matched to a gene: 6. This CDR3 reads CASRRTGGMNTEAFF. The DNA of the CDR3 is TGTGCCAGCAGACGTACAGGGGGTATGAACACTGAAGCTTTCTTT.

The V gene is TRBV2, the J gene TRBJ1-3, with 7 bases lining up with TRBD1. J was trimmed by 0 bases and V by 6 bases; bases with no gene match: 5. This CDR3 is built from 15 residues. The germline CDR1 and CDR2 sequences are SNHLY and FYNNEI. Written as DNA, the CDR3 is TGTGCCAGCAGGGTACAGGGGCTCTCTGGAAACACCATATATTTT. Its protein product is CASRVQGLSGNTIYF.

J is TRBJ1-6 and V is TRBV5-1; TRBD1 is a possible D gene (6 bases). The germline V gene has CDR1 SGHRS and CDR2 YFSETQ. The CDR3 runs to 14 residues. V was clipped by 4 bases and J by 11 bases, with 16 bases between them. CDR3 in amino acids: CASSPDRSSAPLHF. In DNA form, the CDR3 reads TGCGCCAGCAGCCCGGACAGATCTTCAGCACCCCTCCACTTT. The full variable domain, in which reference TRBV5-1 and TRBJ1-6 provide the parts outside the CDR3, is KAGVTQTPRYLIKTRGQQVTLSCSPISGHRSVSWYQQTPGQGLQFLFEYFSETQRNKGNFPGRFSGRQFSNSRSEMNVSTLELGDSALYLCASSPDRSSAPLHFGNGTRLTVT.

V gene TRBV19 combines with J gene TRBJ1-2, with D hard to call. This CDR3 comprises 15 residues. Germline CDR1 LNHDA, CDR2 SQIVND (reference sequence). Trimming left V 6 bases short and J 0 bases short, with 14 bases between. Here the CDR3 DNA reads TGTGCCAGTAGAAGGAACAGCCTCGCTAACTATGGCTACACCTTC. This sequence encodes CASRRNSLANYGYTF.

The V and J genes are TRBV9 and TRBJ1-3; no clear D gene. V lost 4 bases, J lost 2 bases, and 16 bases lay in between. The germline CDR1 and CDR2 sequences are SGDLS and YYNGEE. The CDR3 spans 16 residues. The CDR3 DNA reads TGTGCCAGCAGCCCCAGACGCATAGCTACTGGAAACACCATATATTTT. Its translation is CASSPRRIATGNTIYF.

The rearrangement uses TRBV7-3 and TRBJ2-3; D might be TRBD1 (5 bases). Germline V gives CDR1 SGHTA, CDR2 FQGTGA. The CDR3 extends over 14 amino acids. The V gene lost 5 bases and the J gene lost 6 bases, with 15 bases spanning the gap. Written as DNA, the CDR3 is TGTGCCAGCAGCGCATCCAGGGCGACGGATACGCAGTATTTT. Residues: CASSASRATDTQYF. The full variable domain, with the rest looked up from reference TRBV7-3 and TRBJ2-3, is GAGVSQTPSNKVTEKGKYVELRCDPISGHTALYWYRQSLGQGPEFLIYFQGTGAADDSGLPNDRFFAVRPEGSVSTLKIQRTERGDSAVYLCASSASRATDTQYFGPGTRLTVL.

The J gene is TRBJ2-4, the V gene TRBV7-2; TRBD1 aligns across 10 bases. The length of the CDR3 is 15 residues. Germline CDR1 and CDR2: SGHTA and FQGNSA. Trimming took 0 bases from V and 7 from J; bases not matched to a gene: 3. The CDR3 coding sequence is TGTGCCAGCAGCTTAGCGCGGGGACAGGGGAACATTCAGTACTTC. Protein product: CASSLARGQGNIQYF. Full variable domain (missing parts from reference TRBV7-2 and TRBJ2-4): GAGVSQSPSNKVTEKGKDVELRCDPISGHTALYWYRQSLGQGLEFLIYFQGNSAPDKSGLPSDRFSAERTGGSVSTLTIQRTQQEDSAVYLCASSLARGQGNIQYFGAGTRLSVL.

V and J are TRBV15 and TRBJ2-7, with D tentatively TRBD1 (6 bases). V shed 0 bases and J shed 0 bases, with 9 bases lying between them. The CDR3 sequence is 15 residues long. From germline, CDR1 is LNHNV and CDR2 YYDKDF (reference sequence). The CDR3 region has the DNA TGTGCCACCAGCAGAGAGAGGACAGTCTCCTACGAGCAGTACTTC. Its protein product is CATSRERTVSYEQYF.

The chain uses TRBV7-8 and TRBJ2-3; TRBD2 agrees at 8 bases. V lost 3 bases, J lost 1 base, and 6 bases stayed unmatched. The CDR3 totals 16 residues. Germline V CDR1 and CDR2: SGHVS, FQNEAQ. The CDR3 nucleotides read TGTGCCAGCAGCTTCCGACTGACTAGCGGCACAGATACGCAGTATTTT. Translated: CASSFRLTSGTDTQYF.

This clone has just a few counts. At the DNA level, this CDR3 is encoded by other sequences in the same sample as well. The chain has TRBV4-1 and TRBJ1-1; D possibly corresponds to TRBD1 (5 bases). Trimming left V 0 bases short and J 4 bases short, with 12 bases between. The CDR3 consists of 15 residues. Germline CDR1 MGHRA, CDR2 YSYEKL. This CDR3 is CASSQDGRGSTEAFF. In DNA, the CDR3 is TGCGCCAGCAGCCAAGATGGGAGGGGATCCACTGAAGCTTTCTTT.

The chain recombines TRBV4-1 with TRBJ2-1; the match to TRBD1 covers 12 bases. The V and J ends lost 4 bases and 7 bases, in that order; junction bases with no gene match: 14. CDR3 size: 18 residues. The germline gives CDR1 MGHRA, CDR2 YSYEKL. The CDR3 is CASSPKGGGQGAWNEQFF. CDR3 bases: TGCGCCAGCAGCCCAAAAGGCGGGGGACAGGGGGCATGGAATGAGCAGTTCTTC.

The chain is built from TRBV12-3 or TRBV12-4 and TRBJ1-4, with 7 nucleotides matching TRBD1. This CDR3 has 13 residues. Unmatched junction bases numbered 3, after V lost 8 bases and J lost 3 bases. DNA for the CDR3: TGTGCCAGCCAAGGGGGCCCTAATGAAAAACTGTTTTTT. It codes for CASQGGPNEKLFF.

This clone came up many times. The V gene is TRBV4-2, the J gene TRBJ2-7; D may be TRBD2 (6 bases). With 3 bases removed from V and 4 bases from J, the gap between germline ends came to 13 bases. Germline loops: CDR1 LGHNA, CDR2 YNFKEQ. CDR3 size: 14 residues. This chain's CDR3 is CASSQLAGGYEQYF. The DNA of the CDR3 is TGTGCCAGCAGCCAGTTGGCCGGGGGATACGAGCAGTACTTC.

The genes are TRBV6-6 and TRBJ2-3, with TRBD2 matching over 10 bases. Germline CDR1 MNHNY, CDR2 SVGAGI (reference sequence). This CDR3 is 15 amino acids long. With 5 bases clipped from V and 2 bases from J, the junction kept 4 bases outside the gene matches. DNA of the CDR3: TGTGCCAGCAGTAGTACTAGCGGGGACACAGATACGCAGTATTTT. Translated, it gives CASSSTSGDTDTQYF.

The V gene is TRBV6-5, the J gene TRBJ1-5; perhaps TRBD1 as D (5 bases). Germline values: CDR1 MNHEY, CDR2 SVGAGI. V gave up 6 bases and J gave up 4 bases, with 16 bases separating them. The CDR3 spans 15 residues. The CDR3 is CASSKTGGGNQPQHF. In DNA, the CDR3 is TGTGCCAGCAGCAAGACGGGGGGTGGTAATCAGCCCCAGCATTTT.

The count of this clone is one. The rearrangement uses TRBV5-1 and TRBJ2-7; D is possibly TRBD2 (6 bases). V lost 0 bases and J 4 bases, leaving 11 bases between the germline ends. This CDR3 is built from 14 residues. Germline assignment: CDR1 SGHRS and CDR2 YFSETQ. CDR3 DNA sequence: TGCGCCAGCAGCTTGGACGTCGCGGGGTACGAGCAGTACTTC. Residues: CASSLDVAGYEQYF.

The V call is TRBV11-2, the J call TRBJ1-5, with 8 bases identical to TRBD1. The CDR3 sequence is 16 residues long. Trimming cost V 1 base and J 7 bases; bases outside gene matches: 9. CDR1 is SGHAT and CDR2 is FQNNGV in the germline V gene. The CDR3 coding sequence is TGTGCCAGCAGCTTAGGCGTGGACAGGGCACGCCAGCCCCAGCATTTT. This encodes CASSLGVDRARQPQHF.

This rearrangement joins TRBV29-1 to TRBJ1-1, with D maybe TRBD1 (5 bases). The CDR3 sequence is 13 residues long. The germline gives CDR1 SQVTM, CDR2 ANQGSEA. V lost 7 bases, J lost 1 base, and 13 bases lay in between. The CDR3 loop is CSAGAGSNTEAFF. Here the CDR3 DNA reads TGCAGCGCCGGAGCAGGGTCGAACACTGAAGCTTTCTTT.

The chain uses TRBV5-1 and TRBJ2-7, with 8 bases that match TRBD1. Germline assignment: CDR1 SGHRS and CDR2 YFSETQ. Losses at the gene ends were 0 bases for V and 6 bases for J; bases not matched to a gene: 8. The CDR3 spans 15 residues. CDR3 sequence: CASSLVTGAPSEQYF. CDR3 DNA: TGCGCCAGCAGCTTGGTGACAGGGGCCCCAAGCGAGCAGTACTTC.

The V and J genes are TRBV7-8 and TRBJ1-4; TRBD1 aligns across 8 bases. Germline values: CDR1 SGHVS, CDR2 FQNEAQ. The CDR3 spans 15 residues. With 5 bases clipped from V and 5 bases from J, the junction kept 7 bases outside the gene matches. The CDR3 loop is CASSHGQGLNEKLFF. CDR3 nucleotide sequence: TGTGCCAGCAGCCATGGACAGGGACTGAATGAAAAACTGTTTTTT.

This clone was found once. This chain connects TRBV30 to TRBJ1-1, with TRBD1 identical over 10 bases. CDR1 and CDR2 (germline): GTSNPN, SVGIG (reference sequence). Unmatched junction bases numbered 3, after V lost 4 bases and J lost 10 bases. This CDR3 region has 11 residues. CDR3 protein: CAWTWTGGAFF. The CDR3 region has the DNA TGTGCCTGGACCTGGACAGGGGGAGCTTTCTTT.

The chain couples TRBV30 to TRBJ2-1; possible D gene TRBD2, 6 bases. There are 14 residues in the CDR3. Per germline, CDR1 GTSNPN and CDR2 SVGIG (reference sequence). Trimming stripped 0 bases from V and 6 bases from J, with 12 bases between. The CDR3 nucleotides are TGTGCCTGGAGTGTACTAGCTGTGGCCAATGAGCAGTTCTTC. Encoded protein: CAWSVLAVANEQFF.

This clone was recorded once. Additional DNA sequences in this sample encode the identical CDR3. The J gene is TRBJ2-7, the V gene TRBV19; 10 bases fit TRBD1. V shed 4 bases, J shed 3 bases, and the junction held 3 bases outside the gene matches. CDR1 is LNHDA, CDR2 SQIVND, per germline (reference sequence). The CDR3 has 14 amino acids. The CDR3 nucleotides read TGTGCCAGTAGTACCGGGACAGGGGTCTACGAGCAGTACTTC. Translation: CASSTGTGVYEQYF.